This passage covers 6 T cell receptor beta chains from one sample sequenced in a study of cytomegalovirus exposure and HLA in healthy donors. The PCR made use of 60 Vbeta and 13 Jbeta primers. Only in-frame clones appear in the TCRdb table, and some are missing; sequencing was by immunoSEQ multiplex PCR. This sample has around 150,000 clones, with approximately 80% found just once. Input material: PBMCs. Receptors originate from a young man in good health and CMV-seronegative.

This chain joins TRBV11-2 and TRBJ1-2; the D is unclear. The V end lost 2 bases, the J end lost 5 bases, and 9 bases lay between the germline ends. The CDR3 spans 13 residues. CDR1 and CDR2 (germline): SGHAT, FQNNGV. The CDR3 spells CASSLSVLYGYTF. CDR3 coding DNA: TGTGCCAGCAGCTTATCGGTGTTATATGGCTACACCTTC.

This chain links TRBV5-4 with TRBJ2-5, with 7 nucleotides matching TRBD2. After removal of 0 bases from V and 4 bases from J, the junction contained 3 bases not matched to a gene. This CDR3 is built from 14 residues. Per germline, CDR1 SGHNT and CDR2 YYREEE (reference sequence). In nucleotides, the CDR3 is TGTGCCAGCAGCTTGGAGGGGAGGGTAGAGACCCAGTACTTC. Residues: CASSLEGRVETQYF.

There are a few counts of this clone. The CDR3 bases are TGTGCCAGCAGTCTAGCGGGACTTTACAATGAGCAGTTCTTC. Translation: CASSLAGLYNEQFF. The chain is built from TRBV6-6 and TRBJ2-1; TRBD2 matches at 9 bases. The CDR3 extends over 14 amino acids. The V gene end was trimmed by 5 bases and the J gene end by 4 bases; junction bases not matched to a gene: 3. Germline V gene sequence: CDR1 MNHNY, CDR2 SVGAGI (reference sequence).

This chain connects TRBV9 to TRBJ2-2; D unresolved. The CDR3 has 16 amino acids. CDR1 SGDLS and CDR2 YYNGEE come from the germline V gene. V was shortened by 0 bases and J by 1 base, with 10 bases between the two germline ends. Here the CDR3 reads CASSVAQILNTGELFF. Here the CDR3 DNA reads TGTGCCAGCAGCGTAGCACAGATACTGAACACCGGGGAGCTGTTTTTT.

This clone was seen a few times. CDR3 in DNA: TGCGCCAGCAGCTTGGTCCCAGGGAGCAATCAGCCCCAGCATTTT. It yields the protein CASSLVPGSNQPQHF. This chain connects TRBV5-1 to TRBJ1-5; the D gene is possibly TRBD1 (5 bases). The V end lost 0 bases, the J end lost 1 base, and 8 bases lay between the germline ends. CDR1 is SGHRS and CDR2 is YFSETQ in the germline V gene. The CDR3 sequence is 15 residues long.

This clone occurred a few times. The CDR3 spells CASSVRGGQPQHF. In DNA form, the CDR3 reads TGTGCCAGCAGTGTTAGAGGTGGACAGCCCCAGCATTTT. The chain recombines TRBV28 with TRBJ1-5; D is unresolved. The CDR3 length is 13 residues. The germline V gene has CDR1 MDHEN and CDR2 SYDVKM. V lost 5 bases and J lost 7, with 12 bases in between.